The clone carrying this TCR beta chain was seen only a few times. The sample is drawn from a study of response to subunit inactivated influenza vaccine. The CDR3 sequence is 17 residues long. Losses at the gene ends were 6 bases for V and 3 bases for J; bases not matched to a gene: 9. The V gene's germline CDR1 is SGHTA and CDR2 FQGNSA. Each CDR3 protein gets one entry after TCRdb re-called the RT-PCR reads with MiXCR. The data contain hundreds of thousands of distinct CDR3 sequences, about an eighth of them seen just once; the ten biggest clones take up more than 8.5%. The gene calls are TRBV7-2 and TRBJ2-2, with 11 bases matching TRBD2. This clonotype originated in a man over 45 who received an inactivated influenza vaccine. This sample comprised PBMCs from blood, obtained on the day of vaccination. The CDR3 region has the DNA TGTGCCAGCAGAAAACTAGCGGGGGCTCTGGACACCGGGGAGCTGTTTTTT. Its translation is CASRKLAGALDTGELFF.